This T cell receptor (beta chain) was documented in a study of early T cells in non-severe SARS-CoV-2 infection. The V gene lost 2 bases and the J gene lost 3 bases, with 17 bases spanning the gap. The CDR3 covers 16 residues. Per the germline V gene, CDR1 is SQVTM and CDR2 is ANQGSEA. TCRdb analysed the 5' RACE reads with MiXCR anew, one entry per CDR3 protein. The data show more than 90,000 distinct CDR3 sequences, with 9.5% to 12% seen just once and around 5.1% held by the top ten. This clonotype showed up just a few times. The J gene is TRBJ2-1, the V gene TRBV29-1; D may be TRBD2 (7 bases). Sequencing input: whole blood. The clonotype originates from an adult who was a healthcare worker with PCR-confirmed SARS-CoV-2 infection or an uninfected control (not recorded which). As DNA, the CDR3 is TGCAGCGTTGAACCCTACAGGGAGGGAGGCTACAATGAGCAGTTCTTC. This translates into CSVEPYREGGYNEQFF.